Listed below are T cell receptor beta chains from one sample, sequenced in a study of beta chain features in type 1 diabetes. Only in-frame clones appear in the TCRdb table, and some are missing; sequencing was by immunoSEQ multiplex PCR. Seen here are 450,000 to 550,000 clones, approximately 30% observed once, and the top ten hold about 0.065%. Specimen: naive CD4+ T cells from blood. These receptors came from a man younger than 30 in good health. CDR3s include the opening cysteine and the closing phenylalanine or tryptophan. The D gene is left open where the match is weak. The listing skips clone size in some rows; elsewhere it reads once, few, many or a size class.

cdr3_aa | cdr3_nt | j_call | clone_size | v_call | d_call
CASSLKASRVSYGYTF | TGTGCCAGCAGCTTAAAGGCTTCGAGGGTATCCTATGGCTACACCTTC | TRBJ1-2 | - | TRBV7-3 | -
CAWGQGYGYTF | TGTGCCTGGGGACAGGGCTATGGCTACACCTTC | TRBJ1-2 | few | TRBV30 | TRBD1
CASRATSGSHNEQFF | TGTGCCAGCAGGGCGACTAGCGGGAGCCACAATGAGCAGTTCTTC | TRBJ2-1 | - | TRBV2 | TRBD2
CAWSRHAGTEAFF | TGTGCCTGGAGCCGACACGCAGGGACTGAAGCTTTCTTT | TRBJ1-1 | - | TRBV30 | -
CASSLAVVNSYEQYF | TGCGCCAGCAGCTTGGCCGTCGTCAACTCCTACGAGCAGTACTTC | TRBJ2-7 | few | TRBV5-1 | -
CASSYLGAQDTQYF | TGTGCCAGCAGTTATTTGGGGGCGCAAGATACGCAGTATTTT | TRBJ2-3 | - | TRBV6-5 | -
CASSPLGTGSKKGQFF | TGTGCCAGCTCACCACTCGGGACTGGGAGTAAAAAGGGGCAGTTCTTC | TRBJ2-1 | - | TRBV18 | -
CATSREVRVTDTQYF | TGTGCCACCAGCAGAGAAGTCAGGGTCACAGATACGCAGTATTTT | TRBJ2-3 | - | TRBV15 | -
CAISEGTSGSRPNNEQFF | TGTGCCATCAGTGAGGGGACTAGCGGGAGTCGCCCAAACAATGAGCAGTTCTTC | TRBJ2-1 | - | TRBV10-3 | TRBD2
CSVEEQFF | TGCAGCGTAGAGGAGCAGTTCTTC | TRBJ2-1 | - | TRBV29-1 | -
CASSQDWYGQFF | TGTGCCAGCAGCCAAGATTGGTATGGACAGTTCTTC | TRBJ2-1 | - | TRBV14 | -
CASSVSSGSWNEQFF | TGTGCCAGCAGCGTGTCTAGCGGGAGTTGGAATGAGCAGTTCTTC | TRBJ2-1 | few | TRBV9 | TRBD2
CAWSGGGLAAYNEQFF | TGTGCCTGGAGCGGCGGGGGACTAGCAGCCTACAATGAGCAGTTCTTC | TRBJ2-1 | - | TRBV30 | TRBD2
CATSRDTGELFF | TGTGCCACCAGCAGAGATACCGGGGAGCTGTTTTTT | TRBJ2-2 | - | TRBV15 | -
CASSLGSSGGTDTQYF | TGCGCCAGCAGCTTGGGTAGTAGCGGGGGAACAGATACGCAGTATTTT | TRBJ2-3 | - | TRBV5-1 | TRBD2
CASSLSGRETDTQYF | TGTGCCAGCAGCTTAAGCGGGCGGGAGACAGATACGCAGTATTTT | TRBJ2-3 | - | TRBV7-9 | TRBD2
CASSEDSSSSQPQHF | TGTGCCAGCAGTGAGGACAGCAGCTCGAGCCAGCCCCAGCATTTT | TRBJ1-5 | few | TRBV25-1 | -
CASSLGGHTGTQYF | TGTGCCAGTAGTCTGGGCGGGCACACAGGCACGCAGTATTTT | TRBJ2-3 | few | TRBV19 | -
CASRIQGAHEQFF | TGTGCCAGCAGGATACAGGGGGCCCATGAGCAGTTCTTC | TRBJ2-1 | - | TRBV28 | TRBD1
CASSLRPYEQYF | TGTGCCAGCAGTTTGCGGCCCTACGAGCAGTACTTC | TRBJ2-7 | few | TRBV28 | -
CASSFGGSYEQYF | TGTGCCAGCAGCTTTGGCGGGAGTTACGAGCAGTACTTC | TRBJ2-7 | few | TRBV7-6 | TRBD2
CAWSRLAGGLYEQFF | TGTGCCTGGAGTAGGCTAGCGGGAGGGCTGTATGAGCAGTTCTTC | TRBJ2-1 | - | TRBV30 | TRBD2
CSAREDDEQFF | TGCAGTGCTAGAGAGGACGATGAGCAGTTCTTC | TRBJ2-1 | - | TRBV20-1 | -
CASSTEEAGANVLTF | TGTGCCAGCAGTACGGAGGAGGCTGGGGCCAACGTCCTGACTTTC | TRBJ2-6 | - | TRBV25-1 | -
CASSQADRRVTEAFF | TGCGCCAGCAGCCAAGCCGACAGAAGAGTCACTGAAGCTTTCTTT | TRBJ1-1 | - | TRBV4-1 | -
CASSPRTVSSYNEQFF | TGTGCCAGCAGCCCACGGACCGTTAGCTCCTACAATGAGCAGTTCTTC | TRBJ2-1 | - | TRBV27 | -
CASSFRGLGTDTQYF | TGTGCCAGCAGCTTCAGGGGGCTCGGCACAGATACGCAGTATTTT | TRBJ2-3 | - | TRBV11-2 | TRBD1
CASSLDRERQETQYF | TGTGCTAGCAGCTTAGACAGGGAGAGACAAGAGACCCAGTACTTC | TRBJ2-5 | - | TRBV7-7 | TRBD1
CASGLGSRDLEAFF | TGTGCCAGCGGATTGGGGTCGCGCGACCTTGAAGCTTTCTTT | TRBJ1-1 | - | TRBV28 | -
CAWSVGLAGELFF | TGTGCCTGGAGCGTAGGACTTGCCGGGGAGCTGTTTTTT | TRBJ2-2 | - | TRBV30 | -
CASSPGLAPLETQYF | TGTGCCAGCAGCCCGGGACTAGCGCCCTTAGAGACCCAGTACTTC | TRBJ2-5 | - | TRBV7-9 | TRBD2
CASSYSLGTEAFF | TGTGCCAGCAGTTACTCTTTAGGCACTGAAGCTTTCTTT | TRBJ1-1 | - | TRBV6-6 | -
CASSLAPNSYNEQFF | TGCGCCAGCAGCTTGGCCCCGAACTCCTACAATGAGCAGTTCTTC | TRBJ2-1 | - | TRBV5-1 | -
CASGSGDLGYGYTF | TGTGCTAGCGGATCAGGGGATCTAGGCTATGGCTACACCTTC | TRBJ1-2 | few | TRBV12-5 | -
CATSIDAGGDAYGYTF | TGTGCCACCAGCATAGATGCAGGGGGCGATGCCTATGGCTACACCTTC | TRBJ1-2 | few | TRBV15 | TRBD1
CASSLVSGYSSYEQYF | TGCGCCAGCAGCTTGGTTTCGGGTTACAGCTCCTACGAGCAGTACTTC | TRBJ2-7 | - | TRBV5-1 | -
CAGTGNTEAFF | TGTGCCGGGACAGGGAACACTGAAGCTTTCTTT | TRBJ1-1 | - | TRBV30 | TRBD1
CASRTGEGQPQHF | TGTGCCAGCAGGACAGGGGAAGGTCAGCCCCAGCATTTT | TRBJ1-5 | few | TRBV6-5 | TRBD1
CASSLGGITDTQYF | TGTGCCAGCAGTTTAGGCGGGATCACAGATACGCAGTATTTT | TRBJ2-3 | few | TRBV27 | -
CAWSVRQGLSTGELFF | TGTGCCTGGAGTGTAAGGCAGGGGCTTTCGACCGGGGAGCTGTTTTTT | TRBJ2-2 | few | TRBV30 | -
CASSPGTDTQYF | TGTGCCAGCTCACCAGGCACAGATACGCAGTATTTT | TRBJ2-3 | few | TRBV18 | -
CSVERLAASSYNEQFF | TGCAGCGTTGAGCGACTAGCGGCTAGCTCCTACAATGAGCAGTTCTTC | TRBJ2-1 | - | TRBV29-1 | TRBD2
CASSLSAGNEQFF | TGTGCCAGCAGCTTAAGTGCGGGGAATGAGCAGTTCTTC | TRBJ2-1 | - | TRBV11-3 | -
CASSYLETQYF | TGTGCCAGCAGTTACTTGGAGACCCAGTACTTC | TRBJ2-5 | many | TRBV6-6 | -
CAIRKTGTSGITDTQYF | TGTGCCATCAGGAAGACCGGGACTAGCGGAATCACAGATACGCAGTATTTT | TRBJ2-3 | - | TRBV10-3 | TRBD2
CAWKSTGTNTGELFF | TGTGCCTGGAAATCAACGGGGACGAACACCGGGGAGCTGTTTTTT | TRBJ2-2 | few | TRBV30 | -
CASRREGSGAFQQYF | TGTGCCAGCAGACGGGAAGGCAGCGGAGCGTTCCAGCAGTACTTC | TRBJ2-7 | - | TRBV6-4 | -